This passage covers 20 T cell receptor beta chains from one sample sequenced in a study of blood T cells in healthy people across ages. Primed by a sample-barcoded 5' primer and a J-beta primer mix, a second PCR proceeded for 7 to 11 cycles. TCRdb passed the 5' RACE reads through MiXCR, listing each CDR3 protein once. The table lists more than 650,000 distinct CDR3 sequences, about 20% of them singletons. Material: blood. These receptor sequences come from a man aged 65 to 85 in good health.

This clonotype was counted at least ten times. This likely comes from a read error, as the CDR3 has no conserved phenylalanine or tryptophan at its end. The DNA is left out, because the CDR3 cannot be placed on it with certainty; the CDR3 is given as TCRdb lists it. The rearrangement links TRBV11-2 to TRBJ2-6. The V gene's germline CDR1 is SGHAT and CDR2 FQNNGV. The CDR3 has 8 residues if both end residues are counted. The CDR3 sequence is CASSLEIL.

The sample holds many counts of this clonotype. The rearrangement uses TRBV12-3 or TRBV12-4 and TRBJ2-3; no firm D call. This CDR3 is built from 12 residues. Trimming stripped 1 base from V and 4 bases from J, with 3 bases between. CDR3 protein: CASSLDSDTQYF. The CDR3 DNA sequence: TGTGCCAGCAGTTTAGATTCAGATACGCAGTATTTT.

This clonotype was recorded many times. This rearrangement joins TRBV5-5 to TRBJ1-4, with D perhaps matching TRBD1 (6 bases). V lost 4 bases to trimming and J lost 4 bases, with 17 bases between them. Germline-derived CDR1 and CDR2 are SGHKS and YYEKEE (reference sequence). This CDR3 has 16 residues. For the CDR3, the DNA is TGTGCCAGCAGCCGCCTAGTAAAGGGGGATAATGAAAAACTGTTTTTT. Protein: CASSRLVKGDNEKLFF.

The chain is built from TRBV29-1 and TRBJ2-4; TRBD2 matches at 7 bases. The CDR3 is made up of 13 amino acids. The germline V gene encodes CDR1 SQVTM and CDR2 ANQGSEA. V trimming: 4 bases; J trimming: 12 bases; junction bases outside the gene matches: 12. The CDR3 here is CSVALRLAGAQYF. CDR3 nucleotide sequence: TGCAGCGTTGCCCTAAGACTAGCTGGGGCTCAGTACTTC.

The chain couples TRBV28 to TRBJ2-1; D may be TRBD2 (6 bases). The CDR3 sequence is 15 residues long. Per germline, CDR1 MDHEN and CDR2 SYDVKM. The V gene lost 8 bases and the J gene lost 2 bases, with 16 bases spanning the gap. The CDR3 sequence: CASRVGRLAYNEQFF. The DNA of the CDR3 is TGTGCCAGCCGTGTTGGGAGACTAGCCTACAATGAGCAGTTCTTC.

This chain joins TRBV7-6 and TRBJ1-6; no reliable D call. V was shortened by 6 bases and J by 7 bases, with 16 bases between the two germline ends. This CDR3 comprises 15 residues. Germline CDR1 SGHVS, CDR2 FNYEAQ. Here the CDR3 DNA reads TGTGCCAGCAGAATCGGACGGCAACACAATTCACCCCTCCACTTT. This encodes CASRIGRQHNSPLHF. Looking up the rest from reference TRBV7-6 and TRBJ1-6 gives the full variable domain: GAGVSQSPRYKVTKRGQDVALRCDPISGHVSLYWYRQALGQGPEFLTYFNYEAQQDKSGLPNDRFSAERPEGSISTLTIQRTEQRDSAMYRCASRIGRQHNSPLHFGNGTRLTVT.

This clonotype has only a few counts. This CDR3 reads CSASGRANTIYF. CDR3 DNA: TGCAGTGCTAGCGGCAGGGCAAACACCATATATTTT. This sequence joins TRBV20-1 and TRBJ1-3, with D tentatively TRBD1 (5 bases). With 3 bases removed from V and 6 bases from J, the gap between germline ends came to 9 bases. The V gene's germline CDR1 is DFQATT and CDR2 SNEGSKA (reference sequence). The CDR3 covers 12 residues.

The CDR3 is CASSETSGAFYEQYV. The CDR3 DNA is TGTGCCAGCAGCGAGACCTCAGGGGCCTTTTACGAGCAGTACGTC. The chain is built from TRBV7-2 and TRBJ2-5; possible D gene TRBD1, 6 bases. Gene TRBJ2-7 matches the end of the DNA better, so the J call may be wrong. The CDR3 runs to 15 residues. Germline V lookup: CDR1 SGHTA, CDR2 FQGNSA.

The J gene is TRBJ2-7, the V gene TRBV2, with unresolved D. Germline CDR1 reads SNHLY; CDR2 reads FYNNEI. The V and J ends lost 2 bases and 1 base respectively, with 6 bases between them. The CDR3 runs to 13 residues. The CDR3 protein is CASSEQVSYEQYF. The CDR3 bases are TGTGCCAGCAGTGAACAGGTTTCCTACGAGCAGTACTTC.

This clonotype was detected many times. The chain recombines TRBV12-3 or TRBV12-4 with TRBJ2-1; unclear D gene. CDR3 length: 15 residues. The germline V and J ends were trimmed by 2 bases and 2 bases, with 10 bases remaining between them. CDR3 residues: CASSLMEKAYNEQFF. The CDR3 coding sequence is TGTGCCAGCAGTTTAATGGAGAAAGCCTACAATGAGCAGTTCTTC.

The V gene is TRBV14, the J gene TRBJ2-3; 10 bases line up with TRBD2. CDR1 and CDR2 from the germline V gene are SGHDN and FVKESK. Trimming at V came to 0 bases and at J to 2 bases, leaving 11 bases not matched to a gene. There are 19 residues in the CDR3. CDR3 bases: TGTGCCAGCAGCCAAGATATACCCCTAGCGGGAGTTCTCACAGATACGCAGTATTTT. This encodes CASSQDIPLAGVLTDTQYF. The full variable domain, in which reference TRBV14 and TRBJ2-3 provide the parts outside the CDR3, is EAGVTQFPSHSVIEKGQTVTLRCDPISGHDNLYWYRRVMGKEIKFLLHFVKESKQDESGMPNNRFLAERTGGTYSTLKVQPAELEDSGVYFCASSQDIPLAGVLTDTQYFGPGTRLTVL.

The chain joins TRBV27 to TRBJ1-2; TRBD1 matches 7 bases. CDR1 is MNHEY and CDR2 is SMNVEV in the germline V gene (reference sequence). The ends lost 0 bases at V and 5 bases at J; junction bases unmatched: 12. The length of the CDR3 is 17 residues. CDR3 in DNA: TGTGCCAGCAGTTTATCAGTCACCAGGGGGATTTCGTATGGCTACACCTTC. It is translated as CASSLSVTRGISYGYTF.

This rearrangement joins TRBV12-3 or TRBV12-4 to TRBJ1-1; D remains ambiguous. The ends were cut back, 3 bases at V and 0 bases at J, with 8 bases in the middle. The CDR3 runs to 14 residues. The CDR3 here is CASSFQEMNTEAFF. DNA of the CDR3: TGTGCCAGCAGTTTCCAGGAAATGAACACTGAAGCTTTCTTT.

The rearrangement links TRBV7-8 to TRBJ1-5, with D possibly matching TRBD1 (6 bases). Trimming left V 4 bases short and J 4 bases short, with 17 bases between. Germline loops: CDR1 SGHVS, CDR2 FQNEAQ. The CDR3 consists of 16 residues. In nucleotides, the CDR3 is TGTGCCAGCAGCTACATAGCGGGGGGCAGTAATCAGCCCCAGCATTTT. Translation: CASSYIAGGSNQPQHF.

The chain links TRBV12-3 or TRBV12-4 to TRBJ2-3; D is possibly TRBD1 (5 bases). The CDR3 has 13 amino acids. Trimming cost V 1 base and J 7 bases, with 9 bases left between them. The CDR3, as DNA: TGTGCCAGCAGTTTAGACAGGAGAAATACGCAGTATTTT. It specifies CASSLDRRNTQYF.

This sequence joins TRBV20-1 and TRBJ1-1, with D maybe TRBD1 (5 bases). CDR1 is DFQATT, CDR2 SNEGSKA, per germline (reference sequence). CDR3 length: 12 amino acids. V lost 2 bases and J 7 bases, leaving 11 bases between the germline ends. The chain's CDR3 is CSARRGDIEAFF. The CDR3 region has the DNA TGCAGTGCTAGAAGGGGAGACATTGAAGCTTTCTTT.

Note on this clonotype: The junction and the germline gene differ at one end; a read error may be behind it. The chain employs TRBV7-9 and TRBJ1-5, with D maybe TRBD1 (6 bases). Germline lookup yields CDR1 SEHNR and CDR2 FQNEAQ (reference sequence). This CDR3 comprises 15 residues. CDR3 sequence (DNA): TGTTCCAGCAGCTTAACAGGGATGCCGAACCAGCCCCAGCATTTT. It is translated as CSSSLTGMPNQPQHF.

This clonotype has just a few counts. The CDR3 spells CASSKSTGTSGFNEQFF. The CDR3 DNA follows: TGTGCCAGCAGCAAGTCCACCGGGACTAGCGGATTCAATGAGCAGTTCTTC. The rearrangement links TRBV7-2 to TRBJ2-7, with 11 bases matching TRBD2. The closer fit of TRBJ2-1 to the DNA end suggests the J call may be wrong. This CDR3 is built from 17 residues. Germline V lookup: CDR1 SGHTA, CDR2 FQGNSA.

This clonotype was counted only a few times. This chain connects TRBV5-1 to TRBJ2-2; D possibly corresponds to TRBD2 (7 bases). Germline values: CDR1 SGHRS, CDR2 YFSETQ. The CDR3 is made up of 16 amino acids. The V gene lost 4 bases and the J gene lost 3 bases, with 16 bases spanning the gap. CDR3 protein: CASSHRGGADTGELFF. CDR3 nucleotide sequence: TGCGCCAGCAGCCACCGCGGGGGCGCCGACACCGGGGAGCTGTTTTTT. The full variable domain, its missing parts supplied by reference TRBV5-1 and TRBJ2-2, is KAGVTQTPRYLIKTRGQQVTLSCSPISGHRSVSWYQQTPGQGLQFLFEYFSETQRNKGNFPGRFSGRQFSNSRSEMNVSTLELGDSALYLCASSHRGGADTGELFFGEGSRLTVL.

This clonotype was counted between two and nine times. The J gene is TRBJ2-7, the V gene TRBV25-1; 11 nucleotides agree with TRBD1. Germline V gives CDR1 MGHDK, CDR2 SYGVNS. Trimming at V came to 9 bases and at J to 5 bases, leaving 0 bases not matched to a gene. This CDR3 region has 11 residues. The CDR3 sequence: CARDRGHEQYF. Here the CDR3 DNA reads TGTGCCAGGGACAGGGGGCACGAGCAGTACTTC.